Listed here are 20 T cell receptor beta chains from one sample, sequenced in a study of blood T cell repertoires in COVID-19. TCRdb's copy holds only in-frame clones and misses some; the assay was immunoSEQ multiplex PCR. Of about 57,000 clones in the sample, 65% to 85% were seen once. The specimen was PBMCs or T cells enriched from blood (not recorded which). All receptors come from a woman aged 40 to 50 with acute COVID-19.

This clone appeared a few times. CDR3 coding DNA: TGTGCCAGCAGCCCGCGGGGAGCTGAAGCTTTCTTT. Its protein is CASSPRGAEAFF. The V call is TRBV7-8, the J call TRBJ1-1; D remains ambiguous. With 5 bases removed from V and 6 bases from J, the gap between germline ends came to 10 bases. The CDR3 extends over 12 amino acids. CDR1 and CDR2 from the germline V gene are SGHVS and FQNEAQ. The full variable domain, rest sourced from reference TRBV7-8 and TRBJ1-1, is GAGVSQSPRYKVAKRGQDVALRCDPISGHVSLFWYQQALGQGPEFLTYFQNEAQLDKSGLPSDRFFAERPEGSVSTLKIQRTQQEDSAVYLCASSPRGAEAFFGQGTRLTVV.

This chain uses TRBV19 with TRBJ1-5; TRBD1 is a possible D gene (5 bases). The CDR3 loop spans 15 amino acids. CDR1 is LNHDA and CDR2 is SQIVND in the germline V gene (reference sequence). V was cut by 7 bases and J by 2 bases, with 15 bases left in between. The CDR3, as DNA: TGTGCCAGTACTCTTCAATGGGGGGGCAATCAGCCCCAGCATTTT. Translating it yields CASTLQWGGNQPQHF.

This clone was observed at least ten times. This rearrangement joins TRBV28 to TRBJ2-7; 12 nucleotides line up with TRBD1. J gave up 7 bases and V 2 bases, and 3 bases lay outside the gene matches. The CDR3 contains 14 residues. Per the germline V gene, CDR1 is MDHEN and CDR2 is SYDVKM. The CDR3 nucleotides are TGTGCCAGCAGTTTAGGGACAGGGGGCCGGGAGCAGTACTTC. Protein sequence: CASSLGTGGREQYF.

V gene TRBV6-5 combines with J gene TRBJ1-5, with D tentatively TRBD1 (5 bases). Trimming removed 6 bases from V and 4 bases from J, with 13 bases in between. This CDR3 is 14 amino acids long. The germline V gene encodes CDR1 MNHEY and CDR2 SVGAGI. As DNA, the CDR3 is TGTGCCAGCAGCCCATGGGGGGTGAATCAGCCCCAGCATTTT. Amino acids: CASSPWGVNQPQHF.

The V gene is TRBV6-5, the J gene TRBJ2-7; maybe TRBD2 (6 bases). V lost 6 bases to trimming and J lost 3 bases, with 18 bases between them. The CDR3 totals 15 residues. The germline gives CDR1 MNHEY, CDR2 SVGAGI. CDR3 DNA: TGTGCCAGCAGGTATTGGGCGGGGCGGGACTACGAGCAGTACGTC. Encoded protein: CASRYWAGRDYEQYV.

This clone has a single count. The genes are TRBV4-2 and TRBJ1-2; D unclear. The CDR3 sequence is 13 residues long. Germline loops: CDR1 LGHNA, CDR2 YNFKEQ. V was shortened by 0 bases and J by 6 bases, with 8 bases between the two germline ends. The CDR3 protein is CASSQDTGDGYTF. In nucleotides, the CDR3 is TGTGCCAGCAGCCAAGATACCGGAGATGGCTACACCTTC.

DNA for the CDR3: TGTGCCAGCAGCTTAAGCAGCAATCAGCCCCAGCATTTT. This encodes CASSLSSNQPQHF. The chain combines TRBV11-2 with TRBJ1-5; D gene ambiguous. CDR1 is SGHAT and CDR2 is FQNNGV in the germline V gene. With 2 bases removed from V and 1 base from J, the gap between germline ends came to 3 bases. The CDR3 has 13 residues.

The DNA for the CDR3 is TGTGCCAGCAGTTATCAAACAGAGAACACTGAAGCTTTCTTT. It translates to CASSYQTENTEAFF. The rearrangement joins TRBV5-6 to TRBJ1-1; D is unclear. Germline V CDR1 and CDR2: SGHDT, YYEEEE. V dropped 5 bases and J dropped 1 base, with 12 bases sitting between them. The CDR3 is 14 residues long. The full variable domain, its missing parts supplied by reference TRBV5-6 and TRBJ1-1, is DAGVTQSPTHLIKTRGQQVTLRCSPKSGHDTVSWYQQALGQGPQFIFQYYEEEERQRGNFPDRFSGHQFPNYSSELNVNALLLGDSALYLCASSYQTENTEAFFGQGTRLTVV.

The chain joins TRBV18 to TRBJ2-1, with a weak D call TRBD2 (6 bases). V was shortened by 3 bases and J by 6 bases, with 9 bases between the two germline ends. The CDR3 spans 13 residues. The germline V gene encodes CDR1 KGHSH and CDR2 LQKENI. Here the CDR3 reads CASSPGRGNEQFF. The CDR3 DNA follows: TGTGCCAGCTCACCCGGGAGAGGCAATGAGCAGTTCTTC.

V usage is TRBV19 and J usage is TRBJ1-5; 8 positions match TRBD1. Trimming at V came to 5 bases and at J to 2 bases, leaving 17 bases not matched to a gene. In germline, CDR1 is LNHDA, CDR2 SQIVND (reference sequence). There are 19 residues in the CDR3. DNA of the CDR3: TGTGCCAGTAGTTTCGGAAACTCAGGGGGCAGGATGGGCAATCAGCCCCAGCATTTT. Its translation: CASSFGNSGGRMGNQPQHF.

This sequence joins TRBV3-1 (or the pseudogene TRBV3-2) and TRBJ2-2, with 13 bases matching TRBD2. Germline CDR1 and CDR2: LGHDT and YNNKEL (reference sequence). The CDR3 consists of 16 residues. Germline trimming cut 5 bases from V and 4 bases from J; bases unmatched to any gene: 4. CDR3 residues: CASSFGTSGTTGELFF. The CDR3 DNA follows: TGTGCCAGCAGCTTCGGGACTAGCGGGACCACCGGGGAGCTGTTTTTT.

The CDR3 region is CASSRDSRQETQYF. DNA of the CDR3: TGTGCCAGTAGCAGGGACAGTCGGCAAGAGACCCAGTACTTC. The chain has TRBV19 and TRBJ2-5; 7 positions agree with TRBD1. Trimming removed 6 bases from V and 2 bases from J; junction bases left unmatched: 6. The CDR3 has 14 residues. Germline V gene sequence: CDR1 LNHDA, CDR2 SQIVND (reference sequence).

The chain combines TRBV18 with TRBJ1-5; the D is unclear. Trimming took 8 bases from V and 1 from J, leaving 12 bases between them. Germline V gives CDR1 KGHSH, CDR2 LQKENI. CDR3 size: 14 residues. The CDR3 protein is CASHFEESNQPQHF. The CDR3 DNA reads TGTGCCAGCCACTTCGAGGAGAGCAATCAGCCCCAGCATTTT. Full variable domain (remainder filled in from reference TRBV18 and TRBJ1-5): NAGVMQNPRHLVRRRGQEARLRCSPMKGHSHVYWYRQLPEEGLKFMVYLQKENIIDESGMPKERFSAEFPKEGPSILRIQQVVRGDSAAYFCASHFEESNQPQHFGDGTRLSIL.

The V gene is TRBV7-8, the J gene TRBJ1-6; 9 bases fit TRBD1. The germline CDR1 and CDR2 sequences are SGHVS and FQNEAQ. CDR3 size: 17 residues. Unmatched junction bases numbered 7, after V lost 5 bases and J lost 2 bases. Written as DNA, the CDR3 is TGTGCCAGCAGCCAAAGGGGACAGGGCACCTATAATTCACCCCTCCACTTT. Amino acid sequence: CASSQRGQGTYNSPLHF.

The genes are TRBV19 and TRBJ2-5, with D maybe TRBD1 (5 bases). Germline lookup yields CDR1 LNHDA and CDR2 SQIVND (reference sequence). The length of the CDR3 is 14 residues. V was shortened by 3 bases and J by 5 bases, with 13 bases between the two germline ends. The CDR3 is CASSIWGVGETQYF. DNA of the CDR3: TGTGCCAGTAGTATTTGGGGCGTCGGGGAGACCCAGTACTTC.

The chain links TRBV7-9 to TRBJ2-3, with TRBD2 as a possible D gene (5 bases). The CDR3 has 14 residues. Trimming removed 6 bases at V and 0 bases at J, with 10 bases between. Per the germline V gene, CDR1 is SEHNR and CDR2 is FQNEAQ (reference sequence). The chain's CDR3 is CASRRADSTDTQYF. The CDR3 DNA sequence: TGTGCCAGCAGACGAGCGGATAGCACAGATACGCAGTATTTT.

The V and J genes are TRBV5-4 and TRBJ2-7; 9 nucleotides agree with TRBD1. The CDR3 loop spans 17 amino acids. CDR1 and CDR2 (germline): SGHNT, YYREEE (reference sequence). Trimming took 1 base from V and 6 from J; bases not matched to a gene: 14. Here the CDR3 DNA reads TGTGCCAGCAGCTTGTTTAAAAAGGGGACAGGGAGAGTCGAGCAGTACTTC. Residues: CASSLFKKGTGRVEQYF. The whole variable domain, filled in from reference TRBV5-4 and TRBJ2-7, reads ETGVTQSPTHLIKTRGQQVTLRCSSQSGHNTVSWYQQALGQGPQFIFQYYREEENGRGNFPPRFSGLQFPNYSSELNVNALELDDSALYLCASSLFKKGTGRVEQYFGPGTRLTVT.

The chain employs TRBV19 and TRBJ2-1; 7 bases match TRBD1. With 7 bases clipped from V and 2 bases from J, the junction kept 11 bases outside the gene matches. Germline assignment: CDR1 LNHDA and CDR2 SQIVND (reference sequence). The CDR3 loop spans 16 amino acids. The CDR3 nucleotides are TGTGCCAGTACCGGGGACAGAGGAATTACCTACAATGAGCAGTTCTTC. It yields the protein CASTGDRGITYNEQFF.

The genes are TRBV24-1 and TRBJ2-5; D not certain. Germline assignment: CDR1 KGHDR and CDR2 SFDVKD. V dropped 1 base and J dropped 2 bases, with 7 bases sitting between them. The length of the CDR3 is 14 residues. The CDR3 loop is CATSDFRVQETQYF. CDR3 bases: TGTGCCACCAGTGATTTTCGAGTGCAAGAGACCCAGTACTTC.

DNA of the CDR3: TGTGCCAGCAGTGGCGGAAGGGGTTGGGCGACTAATGAAAAACTGTTTTTT. This translates into CASSGGRGWATNEKLFF. V and J are TRBV6-1 and TRBJ1-4, with D tentatively TRBD1 (5 bases). This CDR3 spans 17 amino acids. Germline-derived CDR1 and CDR2 are MNHNS and SASEGT. V gave up 4 bases and J gave up 2 bases, with 17 bases separating them.